This T cell receptor (beta chain) was sequenced for a study of blood T cell repertoires in COVID-19. Looking at the study overall: The study drew acute and convalescent COVID-19 samples from the United States, Italy and Spain. T cells, B-cell-depleted T cells, or PBMCs provided the cDNA or gDNA that served as material.

The V end was cut by 5 bases, the J end by 3 bases, with 17 bases between. The CDR3 has 15 residues. The germline CDR1 and CDR2 sequences are SGHTA and FQGNSA. How the authors handled the data: Estimated nucleated cell counts came from reference gene primer amplification. Generated by immunoSEQ multiplex PCR, the TCRdb table keeps only in-frame clones and is missing some. V, J and clone size are taken as reported in that table, and D and trimming were inferred from the DNA itself. The sample lists around 130,000 clones; roughly 82% were seen once. V and J are TRBV7-2 and TRBJ2-7, with no clear D. This TCR was sampled from a human donor in a cohort sampled during active COVID-19. Sequenced material: peripheral blood. The CDR3 coding sequence is TGTGCCAGCAGCCCCCCTAGAAGAGCGATCTACGAGCAGTACTTC. As protein: CASSPPRRAIYEQYF.